These T cell receptor beta chains were read from a single sample in a study of blood T cell repertoires in COVID-19. Profiling relied on immunoSEQ multiplex PCR, and the TCRdb table lists in-frame clones only, not all of them. The data show over 200,000 clones, around 80% seen once. The sequencing sample was made of peripheral blood. Receptors originate from a woman in her forties or fifties with acute or convalescent COVID-19. Each CDR3 is given with its conserved first and last residue. The D gene is left open where the match is weak. Size is stated for part of the rows, as once, few or many counts, or as a class when the clone is expanded.

D | J | length | V | size | DNA | CDR3
TRBD1 | TRBJ1-1 | 14 | TRBV19 | - | TGTGCCAGTAGTGTCGGACAGGGGGGCACTGAAGCTTTCTTT | CASSVGQGGTEAFF
- | TRBJ2-7 | 15 | TRBV27 | - | TGTGCCAGCAGTTTAAGCAGGGTAGAGCTCTACGAGCAGTACTTC | CASSLSRVELYEQYF
TRBD2 | TRBJ2-1 | 15 | TRBV10-2 | - | TGCGCCAGCATGGGAAGGACTAGCGGGATTAATGAGCAGTTCTTC | CASMGRTSGINEQFF
TRBD2 | TRBJ2-7 | 18 | TRBV27 | - | TGTGCCAGCAGTCAATTCGGGACTAGCGGGAGAAGCTCCTACGAGCAGTACTTC | CASSQFGTSGRSSYEQYF
- | TRBJ2-5 | 14 | TRBV5-1 | - | TGCGCCAGCAACAGGCGACCAGGGGAGGAGACCCAGTACTTC | CASNRRPGEETQYF
- | TRBJ1-1 | 12 | TRBV11-2 | - | TGTGCCAGCAGCACTCCAGGGACTGAAGCTTTCTTT | CASSTPGTEAFF
TRBD2 | TRBJ2-3 | 14 | TRBV28 | - | TGTGCCAGCAGGACTAGCGGGACCGCAGATACGCAGTATTTT | CASRTSGTADTQYF
TRBD1 | TRBJ1-2 | 14 | TRBV15 | - | TGTGCCACCAGCGGGGACAGCAATAACTATGGCTACACCTTC | CATSGDSNNYGYTF
TRBD1 | TRBJ2-7 | 14 | TRBV28 | - | TGTGCCAGCAGTCGATGGGACAGGGTCTACGAGCAGTACTTC | CASSRWDRVYEQYF
TRBD1 | TRBJ1-6 | 16 | TRBV4-1 | - | TGCGCCAGCAGCCAAGAAGACAGGGGAAATAATTCACCCCTCCACTTT | CASSQEDRGNNSPLHF
- | TRBJ1-5 | 13 | TRBV24-1 | - | TGTGCCACCAGTGGGGCAGAAACCCAGCCCCAGCATTTT | CATSGAETQPQHF
- | TRBJ1-1 | 13 | TRBV10-3 | - | TGTGCCATCAGTGTGCAGATGAACACTGAAGCTTTCTTT | CAISVQMNTEAFF
TRBD1 | TRBJ1-5 | 17 | TRBV5-6 | - | TGTGCCAGCAGCTTCTCCGCTGACAGGGGGCCCTCTCAGCCCCAGCATTTT | CASSFSADRGPSQPQHF
TRBD1 | TRBJ1-4 | 15 | TRBV7-9 | - | TGTGCCAGCAGCTCGTTAGGGGACAGAGTAGAAAAACTGTTTTTT | CASSSLGDRVEKLFF
- | TRBJ1-3 | 15 | TRBV6-5 | - | TGTGCCAGCAGTTACCAGCCTGACAGAACCGACACCATATATTTT | CASSYQPDRTDTIYF
- | TRBJ1-2 | 13 | TRBV6-6 | - | TGTGCCAGCAGTCCGACCTCGGAGCAGGGCTACACCTTC | CASSPTSEQGYTF
- | TRBJ2-3 | 14 | TRBV7-2 | few | TGTGCCAGCAGCGAGGACTATGGCACAGATACGCAGTATTTT | CASSEDYGTDTQYF
TRBD1 | TRBJ1-1 | 16 | TRBV5-6 | - | TGTGCCAGCAGCGTCGGACAGGCAGTTATGAACACTGAAGCTTTCTTT | CASSVGQAVMNTEAFF
TRBD1 | TRBJ1-1 | 14 | TRBV28 | - | TGTGCCAGCAGTCTCCGACAGGGGGCGACTGAAGCTTTCTTT | CASSLRQGATEAFF
- | TRBJ2-7 | 12 | TRBV7-9 | few | TGTGCCAGCAGCCTACAAGCGTACGAGCAGTACTTC | CASSLQAYEQYF
- | TRBJ2-5 | 13 | TRBV11-2 | once | TGTGCCAGCAGCTTATCCTTCCAAGAGACCCAGTACTTC | CASSLSFQETQYF
- | TRBJ2-3 | 14 | TRBV7-9 | few | TGTGCCAGCAGCTTAGCTCTAGAGGCAGATACGCAGTATTTT | CASSLALEADTQYF
TRBD2 | TRBJ2-7 | 17 | TRBV5-7 | - | TGTGCCAGCAGCTTGGGGATGGGCGGGAGCTTCTCCTACGAGCAGTACTTC | CASSLGMGGSFSYEQYF
TRBD1 | TRBJ1-3 | 15 | TRBV28 | - | TGTGCCAGCAGTTTTGGAGACAGGGGTAAAAACACCATATATTTT | CASSFGDRGKNTIYF
- | TRBJ1-4 | 13 | TRBV5-4 | few | TGTGCCAGCAGCTTCTCGGGATATGAAAAACTGTTTTTT | CASSFSGYEKLFF
TRBD1 | TRBJ1-1 | 19 | TRBV19 | - | TGTGCCAGTCTTTCCGGGACAGGGGGCGCGAAACGCATGAACACTGAAGCTTTCTTT | CASLSGTGGAKRMNTEAFF
- | TRBJ1-1 | 14 | TRBV5-1 | - | TGCGCCAGCAGCTTGGCCGAAGGGGGTCAGAAGGCTTTCTTT | CASSLAEGGQKAFF